This record looks at one T cell receptor (beta chain) sequence and its context. Its matching antigen is unknown. The data originate from a study of CXCR3-negative and CXCR3-positive naive CD8 T cells. This CDR3 has 15 amino acids. CDR1 is LGHNA and CDR2 is YNFKEQ in the germline V gene. Carrying UMI labels, the TRB cDNA libraries were prepared through 5' RACE. From the 5' RACE reads, TCRdb lists one entry per CDR3 protein and no DNA. This sample's clone table lists around 160,000 distinct CDR3 sequences. Study-wide results and caveats: Most assays used freshly isolated PBMCs, as cryopreservation partially reduced CXCR3. From TRB CDR3 properties, TCR strength was inferred; surface CD5 did not differ between naive subsets. Unlike memory cells, which differed, naive CXCR3-negative and CXCR3-positive cells had similar TRBV-TRBJ usage. Researchers report that CXCR3-positive naive cells carry more hydrophobic TRB CDR3s than CXCR3-negative naive cells.

Naive cells were sorted as CD45RO-, CCR7+, CD27+ and CD95-. Sequences were obtained from naive CXCR3+ CD8+ T cells from blood. The subset is: CD45RO-CCR7+CD27+CD95- naive CD8+ T cells expressing CXCR3 (TNR3+). This receptor was taken from a human donor in good health. Some clones in this sample may be carry-over from other donors' samples. The chain joins TRBV4-2 to TRBJ2-2; TCRdb selects TRBD2, and the lack of DNA leaves this call unchecked. CDR3 in amino acids: CASSPGTSGTGELFF.